The T cell receptor (beta chain) described here comes from a study of cytomegalovirus exposure and HLA in healthy donors (dated by TCRdb to about 2017). About the investigation overall: In an earlier analysis of 550 to 750 of the donors, about 270 Gb of sequence data and 90 million to 130 million unique TCR beta sequences from roughly 200 million T cells were reported. The number of donors typed differed by locus, with roughly 629-640 for A, B, C, DRB1 and DQB1, 522 for DQA1, approximately 570 for DPA1, and under 490 for DPB1. Alongside the repertoire data, information on donor age, sex, ethnicity and CMV serostatus was compiled. A later genetic analysis took genome-wide SNP genotypes for about 55% of the 666 donors and used that subset as a discovery cohort. The T cell repertoires of several hundred subjects were profiled by immunosequencing and related to cytomegalovirus serostatus. High-throughput TCR immunosequencing, statistical association of individual TCRs with disease status, and machine learning were combined to predict cytomegalovirus infection status. Among over 350 genotyped donors of the cohort, an average of approximately 230,000 unique TCR beta nucleotide sequences were sequenced per donor, about a sixth of them non-productive. Every repertoire in the discovery cohort had been generated on one and the same sequencing platform. An earlier analysis of 587 of the donors applied high-throughput TCR beta sequencing to assess whether each TCR beta V gene segment acted as functional or pseudogenic. HLA typing covered class I and class II loci at four-digit resolution. The genetic ancestry cluster associated with self-reported Caucasian donors included over 80% of the approximately 410 genotyped donors. About 280 gigabases of sequencing data and 75 million to 85 million unique TCR sequences made up an early release that covered roughly 670 HLA-typed donors. The study was designed to test whether signatures of past pathogen exposure could be identified by cataloging public T cell receptors. Because of strong linkage in the cohort, 5 or 6 DR-DQ haplotypes were treated as single units for association and clustering. Besides the first cohort of 666 subjects, a separate validation cohort made up of 95 to 150 different subjects was used. A later analysis re-analyzed previously published TCR beta repertoires from 600 to 850 donors and added high-resolution HLA genotyping to study TCR occurrence patterns. In the later analysis, no new phenotypic data were used to find candidate immune exposures; instead, reliance was placed on TCR beta sequences and their occurrence across donors.

Libraries were built with the immunoSEQ multiplex PCR assay. A mixture of 60 forward primers for TCR Vbeta segments and 13 reverse primers for TCR Jbeta segments was used in the multiplex PCR. A multiplex PCR assay on genomic DNA amplified the CDR3 region of rearranged TCR beta genes. The Illumina HiSeq System was used to sequence the amplified TCR beta libraries as 87-base-pair reads. As for the authors' bioinformatics: A later analysis tallied approximately 87 million unique TCR beta chains across the 650 to 750 repertoires, and roughly 11 million of those chains were shared by two or more donors. A nearest-neighbor algorithm error-corrected the raw reads and collapsed the reads into unique sequences, merging closely related sequences to remove PCR and sequencing errors. V, D and J gene segments were assigned by aligning CDR3 sequences to IMGT reference sequences. For a sequence to be retained, a match of at least six nucleotides was required to both a V gene segment and a J gene segment. A rearrangement was called productive if the CDR3 had no stop codons and remained in frame with V and J, and every other rearrangement was called non-productive. CDR3 was defined according to IMGT convention as the region running from the second conserved V-encoded cysteine to the conserved J-encoded phenylalanine. The earlier analysis of 450 to 750 of the donors excluded any sequence lacking an unambiguous match to a single V gene segment. In an earlier analysis of roughly 600 of the donors, a V segment was called functional when productive rearrangements were above 56.7%, and segregating when the standard deviation between donors exceeded 5%. A statistical classification framework was built to diagnose cytomegalovirus status from the catalog of TCR beta chain sequences. In a later analysis, TCR nucleotide sequences were compared against IMGT/GENE-DB human TR gene sequences so that V and J genes could be assigned. In a later analysis, CDR3 sequences and most-parsimonious VDJ recombination scenarios were assigned using the TCRdist pipeline. In a later analysis, every TCR beta chain was defined by the combination of its CDR3 amino acid sequence and its V-gene family, and reads without a unique V-gene family were dropped. In a later analysis, nearly 600 highly shared, low-generation-probability nucleotide sequences were removed to address suspected cross-contamination and a sequencing artifact. In a later analysis, a clonal expansion index was calculated for each public chain from normalized within-repertoire ranks of inferred template counts. In a later analysis, generation probabilities were computed using a VDJ recombination model fitted to out-of-frame rearrangements, and the results were checked against IGoR. A later analysis scored TCR-TCR, TCR-HLA and TCR-CMV co-occurrence with hypergeometric tests, applying a repertoire-size bias correction to TCR pairs. To estimate false discovery rates, a later analysis permuted the HLA or CMV assignments 20 times. A later analysis grouped co-occurring TCRs with DBSCAN, adding TCRdist sequence similarity when clustering within HLA-allele-positive subsets. Co-occurrence clustering excluded repertoires with fewer than 30,000 or more than 120,000 public chains, plus five with anomalous nucleotide sharing. The table comes from immuneACCESS by way of TCRdb, which keeps in-frame sequences with V and J called. Part of the clones is missing from these tables; in studies checked, under half for an unresolved V gene and the rest for unknown reasons. V and J calls plus clone size are reproduced from that table; the DNA served to infer D and trimming. This sample is represented by about 140,000 clones; 76% of them were singletons. The top ten hold around 1.9% of the sample.

The cohort comprised 666 healthy bone marrow donors. At the time of sampling, all cohort members were nominally healthy, though unrecorded immune exposures were likely present. The donor was CMV seronegative and belonged to the group of 380 or so seronegative cohort members. A peripheral blood sample was provided by each donor, and peripheral blood mononuclear cells were used for TCR beta sequencing. The Qiagen DNeasy Blood Extraction Kit was used to extract genomic DNA from the blood cell samples. Points the paper makes about the study in general: The presence/absence analyses assumed that sequencing depth was roughly uniform across donors, and that assumption may not be true. The study listed over 150 TCR beta chains as associated with cytomegalovirus. Correlated functional status among segregating V segments might be attributable to linkage disequilibrium, but an unknown experimental factor could not be ruled out. In vitro tests confirmed that three of the cytomegalovirus-associated TCR beta chains recognize cytomegalovirus antigens. This cohort had only TCR beta chains sequenced, and the lack of alpha or paired-chain data limited which features could be detected. According to a later genetic analysis, donors in an Asian-associated ancestry cluster had fewer N-insertions in productive TCRs than the roughly 700-donor mean. An earlier analysis of some 590 of the donors showed that most TCR beta V segments appeared in productive rearrangements either about 87% or about 30% of the time, which broadly matched IMGT annotations. A later analysis found that TCR association rates varied across HLA loci, with DRB1 alleles showing the most associated TCRs and HLA-C alleles the fewest. In both the original and validation cohorts, the classifier was reported to diagnose cytomegalovirus status with high specificity and sensitivity. A cluster of highly shared sequence variants was judged likely to be a technical artifact of the sequencing pipeline. Most CMV-associated TCR beta chains appeared to be HLA-restricted in a later analysis, and the HLA associations seemed to be driven largely by CMV exposure. In a later analysis, HLA-associated TCR beta chains were found to be more clonally expanded and to have lower generation probabilities than equally common non-associated chains. The 87-base-pair reads could not distinguish some IMGT-functional V segments, including TRBV6-2 and TRBV6-3, so those segments were excluded. Strong co-occurrence of HLA alleles, especially DR and DQ, made assigning TCR associations to individual alleles difficult. According to the authors, the approach could potentially be generalized to other disease states and immunological phenotypes. The earlier analysis of 450 to 700 of the donors excluded seventeen rarely observed V segments, including chromosome 9 orphons, because counts were too low. While some public TCRs were present in many individuals, most TCR sequences turned up only very rarely across donors. Because some donors lacked HLA typing at each locus, the association tests relied only on the typed subset. An association between a missense DCLRE1C variant and V-gene and J-gene trimming of TCR beta chains was found in a later genetic analysis and replicated in an independent cohort. In a later analysis, around 17,000 TCR beta sequences were associated with specific HLA alleles at a false discovery rate of 0.05. Several of the top co-occurrence clusters appeared to be linked to parvovirus B19, influenza, CMV and Epstein-Barr virus, according to a later analysis. Immune exposure information for the cohort was limited to CMV serostatus. A further reported finding was that TCR beta sequences accurately predicted the HLA-A and HLA-B alleles for most subjects in the first cohort.

As to this clone: What this receptor recognizes is not known. No quality values exist for individual bases; no much larger clone is one base distant.

The CDR3, from cysteine to phenylalanine, totals 14 residues. Only the CDR3 DNA is retained, 42 bases long and in frame from the first base. The trim is 4 bases for V and 2 bases for J, with a gap of 12 bases between the germline ends. Based on the germline V gene, the CDR1 and CDR2 sequences are MNHNS and SASEGT. The sequence came from a middle-aged man in good health and CMV-seronegative. Sequenced input: PBMCs. The rearrangement joined TRBV6-1 to TRBJ2-7; a tentative D call is TRBD2 (6 bases match). The nucleotide sequence is TGTGCCAGCAGTGTCGGGCGGGGACCCTACGAGCAGTACTTC. Protein translation: CASSVGRGPYEQYF.